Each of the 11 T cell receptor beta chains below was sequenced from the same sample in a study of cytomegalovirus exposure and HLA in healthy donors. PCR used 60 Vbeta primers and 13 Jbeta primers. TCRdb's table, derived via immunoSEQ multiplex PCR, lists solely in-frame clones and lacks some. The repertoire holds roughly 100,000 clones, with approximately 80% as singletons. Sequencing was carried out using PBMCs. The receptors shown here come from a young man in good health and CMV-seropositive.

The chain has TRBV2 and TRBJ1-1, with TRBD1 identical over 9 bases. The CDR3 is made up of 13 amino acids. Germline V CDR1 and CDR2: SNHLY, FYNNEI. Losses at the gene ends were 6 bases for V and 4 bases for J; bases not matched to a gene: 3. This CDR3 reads CASRDRGITEAFF. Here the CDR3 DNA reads TGTGCCAGCAGAGACAGGGGGATCACTGAAGCTTTCTTT. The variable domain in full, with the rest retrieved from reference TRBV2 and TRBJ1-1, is EPEVTQTPSHQVTQMGQEVILRCVPISNHLYFYWYRQILGQKVEFLVSFYNNEISEKSEIFDDQFSVERPDGSNFTLKIRSTKLEDSAMYFCASRDRGITEAFFGQGTRLTVV.

This CDR3 reads CASSPKREVYNEQFF. The CDR3 DNA reads TGTGCCAGCAGTCCTAAGCGGGAGGTTTACAATGAGCAGTTCTTC. The chain is built from TRBV27 and TRBJ2-1; TRBD2 aligns across 9 bases. The CDR3 length is 15 residues. CDR1 is MNHEY, CDR2 SMNVEV, per germline (reference sequence). The junction had 6 bases not matched to a gene; V was cut back by 5 bases and J by 4 bases.

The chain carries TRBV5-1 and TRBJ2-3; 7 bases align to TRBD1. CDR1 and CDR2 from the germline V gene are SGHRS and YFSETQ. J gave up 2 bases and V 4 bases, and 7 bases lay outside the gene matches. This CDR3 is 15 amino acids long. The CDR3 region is CASSPGQPNTDTQYF. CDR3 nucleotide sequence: TGCGCCAGCAGCCCGGGACAGCCGAACACAGATACGCAGTATTTT.

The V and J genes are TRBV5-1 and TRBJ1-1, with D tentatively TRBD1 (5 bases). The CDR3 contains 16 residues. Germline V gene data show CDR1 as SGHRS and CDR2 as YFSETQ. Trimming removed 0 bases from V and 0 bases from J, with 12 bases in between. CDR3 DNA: TGCGCCAGCAGCTTGGGACAGTTTTTCATGAACACTGAAGCTTTCTTT. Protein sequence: CASSLGQFFMNTEAFF.

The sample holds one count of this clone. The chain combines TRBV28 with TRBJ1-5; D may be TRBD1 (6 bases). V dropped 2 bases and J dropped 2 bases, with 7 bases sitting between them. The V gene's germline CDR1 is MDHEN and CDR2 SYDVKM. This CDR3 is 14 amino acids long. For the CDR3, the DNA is TGTGCCAGCAGTTTAGCAGGGGGCAATCAGCCCCAGCATTTT. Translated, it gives CASSLAGGNQPQHF. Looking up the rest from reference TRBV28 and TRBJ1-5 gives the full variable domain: DVKVTQSSRYLVKRTGEKVFLECVQDMDHENMFWYRQDPGLGLRLIYFSYDVKMKEKGDIPEGYSVSREKKERFSLILESASTNQTSMYLCASSLAGGNQPQHFGDGTRLSIL.

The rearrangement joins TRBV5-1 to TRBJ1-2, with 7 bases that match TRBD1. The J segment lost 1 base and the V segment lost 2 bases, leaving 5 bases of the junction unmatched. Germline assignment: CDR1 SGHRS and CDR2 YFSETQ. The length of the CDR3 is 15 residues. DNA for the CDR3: TGCGCCAGCAGCTTAGGACAGGAGCTTAACTATGGCTACACCTTC. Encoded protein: CASSLGQELNYGYTF.

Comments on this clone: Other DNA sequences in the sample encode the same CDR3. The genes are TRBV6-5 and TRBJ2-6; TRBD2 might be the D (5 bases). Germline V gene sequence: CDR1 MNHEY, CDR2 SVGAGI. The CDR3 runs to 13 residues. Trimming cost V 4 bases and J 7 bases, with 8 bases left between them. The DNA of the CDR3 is TGTGCCAGCAGTTCCCCGGGAGCCAACGTCCTGACTTTC. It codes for CASSSPGANVLTF.

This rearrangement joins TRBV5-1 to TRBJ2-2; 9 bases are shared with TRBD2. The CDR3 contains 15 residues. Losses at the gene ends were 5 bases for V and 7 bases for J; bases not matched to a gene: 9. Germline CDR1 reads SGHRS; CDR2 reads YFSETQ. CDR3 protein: CASRGTSQRGGELFF. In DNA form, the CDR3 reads TGCGCCAGCAGAGGGACTAGCCAAAGAGGCGGGGAGCTGTTTTTT.

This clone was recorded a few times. The CDR3 nucleotides read TGTGCCAGCAGTTCCGAGGGTGTTCGTAATTCACCCCTCCACTTT. It translates to CASSSEGVRNSPLHF. The chain is built from TRBV6-6 and TRBJ1-6, with D unresolved. The CDR3 spans 15 residues. The V end was cut by 4 bases, the J end by 6 bases, with 13 bases between. Germline V gene sequence: CDR1 MNHNY, CDR2 SVGAGI (reference sequence).

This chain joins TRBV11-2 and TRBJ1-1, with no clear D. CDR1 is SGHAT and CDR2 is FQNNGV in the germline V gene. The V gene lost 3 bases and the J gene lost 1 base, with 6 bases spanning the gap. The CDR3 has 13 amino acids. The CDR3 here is CASSFRENTEAFF. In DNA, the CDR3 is TGTGCCAGCAGCTTTAGAGAGAACACTGAAGCTTTCTTT.

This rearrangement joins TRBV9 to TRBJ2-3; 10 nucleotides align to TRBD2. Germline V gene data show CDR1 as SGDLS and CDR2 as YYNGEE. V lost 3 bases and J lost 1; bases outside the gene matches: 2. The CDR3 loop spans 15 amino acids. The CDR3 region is CASSALAGGTDTQYF. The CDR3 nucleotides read TGTGCCAGCAGCGCCCTAGCGGGGGGCACAGATACGCAGTATTTT. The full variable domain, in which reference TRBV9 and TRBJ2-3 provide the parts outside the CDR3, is DSGVTQTPKHLITATGQRVTLRCSPRSGDLSVYWYQQSLDQGLQFLIQYYNGEERAKGNILERFSAQQFPDLHSELNLSSLELGDSALYFCASSALAGGTDTQYFGPGTRLTVL.